There are a few counts of the clone carrying this TCR beta chain. Its cognate antigen is unknown. The sample's treatment: oral pan-JAK inhibitor, 5-10 mg twice daily. This specimen comes from a study of CD8+ T cells in alopecia areata. Findings and caveats of the study: Tofacitinib significantly lowered scalp clonality and expanded CD8+ clones among the top 100.

Extracted RNA was reverse transcribed, and the resulting cDNA served as sequencing template. This table comes from immunoSEQ multiplex PCR, and its TCRdb copy is limited to in-frame clones, with some not included. The data show over 70,000 clones, approximately 66% seen once. The receptor was derived from a human donor with alopecia areata. The sample in question was CD8+ T cells sorted from blood, obtained at week 24, from a patient treated with tofacitinib.

CDR3 nucleotides: TGCGCCAGCAGCCTGGGACAGGGAAATCAGCCCCAGCATTTT. Translated: CASSLGQGNQPQHF. The chain couples TRBV4-3 to TRBJ1-5; TRBD1 matches at 9 bases. The junction had 2 bases not matched to a gene; V was cut back by 4 bases and J by 4 bases. This CDR3 has 14 amino acids. Germline assignment: CDR1 LGHNA and CDR2 YSLEER.